Below are 27 T cell receptor beta chains sequenced from a single sample in a study of Graves' ophthalmopathy and Graves' hyperthyroidism. RNA served as the template for amplifying TCR beta CDR3 regions. An initial RT-PCR round employing HTBI primers preceded a second-round multiplex PCR. TCRdb re-called the multiplex PCR reads with MiXCR, one entry per CDR3 protein. The repertoire consists of around 590,000 distinct CDR3 sequences, with approximately 37% occurring once and the leading ten covering less than 4.5%. Input material: peripheral blood or thyroid tissue (not recorded which). Receptor source: an adult man with Graves' hyperthyroidism.

This clonotype was seen repeatedly, ten times or more. This chain joins TRBV7-9 and TRBJ1-1, with a possible D match to TRBD1 (6 bases). The ends were cut back, 0 bases at V and 11 bases at J, with 16 bases in the middle. CDR1 is SEHNR, CDR2 FQNEAQ, per germline (reference sequence). This CDR3 is 14 amino acids long. The CDR3: CASSLAGTSGVAFF. The CDR3 DNA reads as TGTGCCAGCAGCTTAGCGGGGACATCTGGTGTTGCTTTCTTT.

The table lists this clonotype with many counts. The chain joins TRBV24-1 to TRBJ1-2, with 8 bases aligning to TRBD1. The CDR3 spans 14 residues. V lost 3 bases to trimming and J lost 5 bases; unmatched junction nucleotides: 4. Germline V gene sequence: CDR1 KGHDR, CDR2 SFDVKD. The DNA of the CDR3 is TGTGCCACCAGTGATCCGGACAGGGCTTATGGCTACACCTTC. Protein: CATSDPDRAYGYTF.

CDR3 bases: TGCGCCAGCAGCTTGGTGCTAGCGGGACAGGGAGGCTACGAGCAGTACTTC. Its protein is CASSLVLAGQGGYEQYF. The chain joins TRBV5-1 to TRBJ2-7; TRBD1 or TRBD2 may be the D gene (9 bases each). V was pared by 0 bases and J by 3 bases, with 19 bases between. From germline, CDR1 is SGHRS and CDR2 YFSETQ. This CDR3 contains 17 residues.

The J gene is TRBJ2-5, the V gene TRBV15; 8 positions agree with TRBD1. The CDR3 extends over 16 amino acids. Germline values: CDR1 LNHNV, CDR2 YYDKDF (reference sequence). The V segment lost 3 bases and the J segment 2 bases; nucleotides outside the gene matches: 8. The CDR3 loop reads CATSSALDRGQETQYF. Written as DNA, the CDR3 is TGTGCCACCAGCAGCGCCCTCGACAGGGGTCAAGAGACCCAGTACTTC.

The chain links TRBV2 to TRBJ2-7, with D maybe TRBD1 (5 bases). The CDR3 is 12 amino acids. Germline CDR1 and CDR2: SNHLY and FYNNEI. Trimming shortened V by 8 bases and J by 3 bases, and 11 bases separated the two germline ends. This CDR3 is CASATGDYEQYF. The CDR3 nucleotides read TGTGCCAGCGCAACAGGAGACTACGAGCAGTACTTC.

The chain joins TRBV29-1 to TRBJ2-7; D ambiguous. Per the germline V gene, CDR1 is SQVTM and CDR2 is ANQGSEA. V shed 4 bases and J shed 1 base, with 8 bases lying between them. The CDR3 has 12 residues. The CDR3 sequence: CSVAFGSYEQYF. The CDR3 nucleotides are TGCAGCGTTGCGTTCGGGTCCTACGAGCAGTACTTC.

This clonotype was recorded a few times. CDR3 nucleotide sequence: TGCGCCAGCAGCGTAGGGACAGGCAGATTCCAAGAGACCCAGTACTTC. This codes for CASSVGTGRFQETQYF. The genes are TRBV5-1 and TRBJ2-5, with 8 bases matching TRBD1. The CDR3 totals 16 residues. Unmatched junction bases numbered 9, after V lost 4 bases and J lost 1 base. CDR1 and CDR2 (germline): SGHRS, YFSETQ.

The genes are TRBV5-1 and TRBJ1-1; D is unresolved. The CDR3 spans 14 residues. With 3 bases removed from V and 0 bases from J, the gap between germline ends came to 9 bases. CDR1 is SGHRS, CDR2 YFSETQ, per germline. CDR3 amino acids: CASSSGILNTEAFF. The CDR3, as DNA: TGCGCCAGCAGCTCCGGCATTCTGAACACTGAAGCTTTCTTT.

This clonotype has a count of ten or more. The CDR3 DNA follows: TGTGCCAGCACCGACCAGGGGAGGAACACTGAAGCTTTCTTT. Its translation is CASTDQGRNTEAFF. The gene calls are TRBV11-1 and TRBJ1-1; TRBD1 might be the D (6 bases). In germline, CDR1 is SGHAT, CDR2 FQDESV (reference sequence). The CDR3 is made up of 14 amino acids. The V end lost 7 bases, the J end lost 1 base, and 13 bases lay between the germline ends.

This clonotype was counted ten times or more. The chain links TRBV15 to TRBJ1-6; 8 nucleotides line up with TRBD1. Germline V CDR1 and CDR2: LNHNV, YYDKDF (reference sequence). V was clipped by 8 bases and J by 7 bases; unmatched bases: 10. The CDR3 extends over 15 amino acids. The CDR3 spells CATSKDRVSNSPLHF. DNA for the CDR3: TGTGCCACCTCAAAGGACAGGGTTTCAAATTCACCCCTCCACTTT.

This rearrangement joins TRBV10-3 to TRBJ2-3, with no clear D. CDR3 length: 13 amino acids. V was pared by 11 bases and J by 0 bases, with 12 bases between. CDR1 ENHRY and CDR2 SYGVKD come from the germline V gene. The CDR3: CASGAISTDTQYF. The CDR3 nucleotides are TGTGCCTCTGGAGCGATTAGCACAGATACGCAGTATTTT.

This clonotype was seen ten or more times. V and J are TRBV7-9 and TRBJ1-1; 10 positions match TRBD1. Losses at the gene ends were 5 bases for V and 5 bases for J; bases not matched to a gene: 8. Germline CDR1 and CDR2: SEHNR and FQNEAQ (reference sequence). This CDR3 contains 15 residues. The CDR3 region is CASSPGQGGGTEAFF. CDR3 DNA: TGTGCCAGCAGCCCCGGACAGGGGGGGGGTACTGAAGCTTTCTTT.

The V call is TRBV7-2, the J call TRBJ1-5; no reliable D call. The CDR3 extends over 13 amino acids. Per germline, CDR1 SGHTA and CDR2 FQGNSA. V gave up 1 base and J gave up 6 bases, with 7 bases separating them. Here the CDR3 DNA reads TGTGCCAGCAGCTTAGATTCAGTTCAGCCCCAGCATTTT. As protein: CASSLDSVQPQHF.

The chain is built from TRBV25-1 and TRBJ2-7; 9 bases fit TRBD1. This CDR3 comprises 15 residues. Germline V gene data show CDR1 as MGHDK and CDR2 as SYGVNS. Unmatched junction bases numbered 13, after V lost 6 bases and J lost 7 bases. The CDR3 nucleotides are TGTGCCAGCAGCTTGCGACGGACAGGGGTCAATGAGCAGTACTTC. Translating it yields CASSLRRTGVNEQYF.

This clonotype was recorded at least ten times. V is TRBV25-1 and J is TRBJ2-5; D unresolved. V lost 5 bases and J 1 base, leaving 11 bases between the germline ends. This CDR3 spans 14 amino acids. The germline V gene encodes CDR1 MGHDK and CDR2 SYGVNS. CDR3 amino acids: CASSSWTGQETQYF. CDR3 DNA sequence: TGTGCCAGCAGTTCCTGGACGGGCCAAGAGACCCAGTACTTC.

At least ten counts were recorded for this clonotype. V gene TRBV6-5 combines with J gene TRBJ2-7; 8 positions agree with TRBD1. The V gene's germline CDR1 is MNHEY and CDR2 SVGAGI. The ends lost 4 bases at V and 5 bases at J; junction bases unmatched: 7. CDR3 size: 14 residues. CDR3 nucleotide sequence: TGTGCCAGCAGTTCACGGACAGGGAACGACGAGCAGTACTTC. Residues: CASSSRTGNDEQYF.

The chain carries TRBV29-1 and TRBJ2-3; D call uncertain. The CDR3 is 13 amino acids. Germline loops: CDR1 SQVTM, CDR2 ANQGSEA. CDR3 amino acids: CSARVPDTDTQYF. CDR3 coding DNA: TGCAGTGCTAGAGTGCCTGACACAGATACGCAGTATTTT.

This clonotype was seen more than once but under ten times. V is TRBV30 and J is TRBJ2-7; the match to TRBD1 covers 8 bases. The CDR3 totals 11 residues. In germline, CDR1 is GTSNPN, CDR2 SVGIG (reference sequence). The V segment lost 6 bases and the J segment 8 bases; nucleotides outside the gene matches: 6. The CDR3 DNA follows: TGTGCCTGCTCGGACAGGGACCAGCAGTACTTC. Amino acids: CACSDRDQQYF. Supplemented by reference TRBV30 and TRBJ2-7, the full variable domain reads SQTIHQWPATLVQPVGSPLSLECTVEGTSNPNLYWYRQAAGRGLQLLFYSVGIGQISSEVPQNLSASRPQDRQFILSSKKLLLSDSGFYLCACSDRDQQYFGPGTRLTVT.

The chain links TRBV7-2 to TRBJ2-7; 10 bases are a match to TRBD1. With 5 bases clipped from V and 6 bases from J, the junction kept 4 bases outside the gene matches. CDR1 is SGHTA and CDR2 is FQGNSA in the germline V gene. This CDR3 region has 13 residues. CDR3 loop: CASSAWDRGEQYF. As DNA, the CDR3 is TGTGCCAGCAGCGCCTGGGACAGGGGCGAGCAGTACTTC.

This clonotype was counted between two and nine times. V usage is TRBV5-1 and J usage is TRBJ1-1; 7 positions agree with TRBD1. The junction had 9 bases not matched to a gene; V was cut back by 4 bases and J by 0 bases. There are 16 residues in the CDR3. Germline assignment: CDR1 SGHRS and CDR2 YFSETQ. The CDR3, as DNA: TGCGCCAGCAGCAGCAGGGGGGGCGTCATGAACACTGAAGCTTTCTTT. Its translation: CASSSRGGVMNTEAFF.

This clonotype was recorded many times. The genes are TRBV7-2 and TRBJ1-2, with D unresolved. Germline V gives CDR1 SGHTA, CDR2 FQGNSA. The CDR3 contains 13 residues. With 1 base removed from V and 3 bases from J, the gap between germline ends came to 6 bases. In nucleotides, the CDR3 is TGTGCCAGCAGCTTAGGGCGTGACTATGGCTACACCTTC. This translates into CASSLGRDYGYTF. Full variable domain (missing parts from reference TRBV7-2 and TRBJ1-2): GAGVSQSPSNKVTEKGKDVELRCDPISGHTALYWYRQSLGQGLEFLIYFQGNSAPDKSGLPSDRFSAERTGGSVSTLTIQRTQQEDSAVYLCASSLGRDYGYTFGSGTRLTVV.

The rearrangement uses TRBV29-1 and TRBJ2-7; 8 nucleotides match TRBD2. This CDR3 contains 17 residues. Trimming at V came to 3 bases and at J to 7 bases, leaving 20 bases not matched to a gene. CDR1 is SQVTM and CDR2 is ANQGSEA in the germline V gene. The CDR3 sequence is CSVEGWRAGVTYNEQYF. Here the CDR3 DNA reads TGCAGCGTTGAGGGGTGGCGAGCGGGAGTCACCTACAATGAGCAGTACTTC.

This chain joins TRBV12-3 or TRBV12-4 and TRBJ2-3, with 12 positions matching TRBD2. Unmatched junction bases numbered 6, after V lost 6 bases and J lost 2 bases. The CDR3 covers 16 residues. CDR3 nucleotides: TGTGCCAGCAGGCGACTAGCGGGAGAGGTCACAGATACGCAGTATTTT. As protein: CASRRLAGEVTDTQYF.

This chain uses TRBV7-6 with TRBJ1-5; TRBD1 might be the D (5 bases). The CDR3 runs to 12 residues. Trimming pared 1 base from V and 14 bases from J, leaving 12 bases between. Germline lookup yields CDR1 SGHVS and CDR2 FNYEAQ. The CDR3 region is CASSLGGQGEHF. For the CDR3, the DNA is TGTGCCAGCAGCTTAGGAGGTCAGGGAGAGCATTTT.

This clonotype has at least ten counts. This chain connects TRBV6-1 to TRBJ1-2; D not resolved. V was trimmed by 3 bases and J by 3 bases, leaving 8 bases between them. This CDR3 is 13 amino acids long. Germline V lookup: CDR1 MNHNS, CDR2 SASEGT. The CDR3 sequence is CASSDERHYGYTF. DNA of the CDR3: TGTGCCAGCAGTGACGAACGGCACTATGGCTACACCTTC.

This clonotype was recorded at least ten times. The genes are TRBV5-1 and TRBJ1-4; 7 positions match TRBD1. The CDR3 is 15 amino acids. The V and J ends lost 3 bases and 5 bases, in that order; junction bases with no gene match: 7. Germline CDR1 is SGHRS and CDR2 is YFSETQ. CDR3 loop: CASSWGTASNEKLFF. CDR3 bases: TGCGCCAGCAGCTGGGGGACAGCTTCCAATGAAAAACTGTTTTTT.

The rearrangement links TRBV7-2 to TRBJ1-1; D remains ambiguous. The ends were cut back, 5 bases at V and 1 base at J, with 11 bases in the middle. CDR3 length: 14 amino acids. The V gene's germline CDR1 is SGHTA and CDR2 FQGNSA. CDR3 protein: CASSVDPANTEAFF. The CDR3 nucleotides read TGTGCCAGCAGCGTTGATCCGGCGAACACTGAAGCTTTCTTT.